This T cell receptor beta chain was recorded in a study of blood T cell dynamics during melanoma immunotherapy. Notes on the study in general: Immune-effector CD8+ cells best matched cell-free DNA CDR3 sequences and were most clonal. The study could not tell melanoma-specific clones from general immune activation.

Concerning this clone itself: Its specificity is not known.

Documented time point: week 3, after first cycle of checkpoint inhibitor. Method: immunoSEQ multiplex PCR; TCRdb's copy keeps in-frame clones and lacks some. The sample yields 15,000 to 20,000 clones, approximately 94% seen once. Germline V CDR1 and CDR2: MNHEY, SMNVEV (reference sequence). CDR3 length: 15 amino acids. V dropped 3 bases and J dropped 2 bases, with 11 bases sitting between them. The sample consisted of effector memory CD8+ T cells from blood, taken from a patient treated with checkpoint blockade. The genes are TRBV27 and TRBJ2-1, with D unresolved. The TCR was taken from a human donor with melanoma. For the CDR3, the DNA is TGTGCCAGCAGTTTCCGACCGCCAGCCTACAATGAGCAGTTCTTC. It encodes CASSFRPPAYNEQFF.